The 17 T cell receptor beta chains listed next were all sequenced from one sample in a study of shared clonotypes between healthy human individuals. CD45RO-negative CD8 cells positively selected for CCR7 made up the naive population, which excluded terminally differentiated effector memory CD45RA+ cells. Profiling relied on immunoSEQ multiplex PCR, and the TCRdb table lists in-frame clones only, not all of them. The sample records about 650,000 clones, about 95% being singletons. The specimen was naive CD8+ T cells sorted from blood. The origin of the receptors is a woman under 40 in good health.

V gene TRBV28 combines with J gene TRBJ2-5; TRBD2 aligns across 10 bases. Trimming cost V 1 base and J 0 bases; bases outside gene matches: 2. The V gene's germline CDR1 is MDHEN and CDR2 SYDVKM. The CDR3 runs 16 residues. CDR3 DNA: TGTGCCAGCAGTTTATTACTAGCGGGGAACCAAGAGACCCAGTACTTC. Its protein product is CASSLLLAGNQETQYF.

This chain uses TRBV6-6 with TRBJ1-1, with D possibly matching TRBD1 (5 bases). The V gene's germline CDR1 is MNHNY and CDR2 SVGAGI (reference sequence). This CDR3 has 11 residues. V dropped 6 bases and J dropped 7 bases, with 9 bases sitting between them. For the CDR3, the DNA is TGTGCCAGCAGCGACAGTTATGAAGCTTTCTTT. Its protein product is CASSDSYEAFF.

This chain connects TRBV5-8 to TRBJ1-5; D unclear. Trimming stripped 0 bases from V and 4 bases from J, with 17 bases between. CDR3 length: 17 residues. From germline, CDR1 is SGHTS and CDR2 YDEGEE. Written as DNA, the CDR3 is TGTGCCAGCAGCTTGGAGCGGACTCCCGTGCCTAATCAGCCCCAGCATTTT. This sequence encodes CASSLERTPVPNQPQHF.

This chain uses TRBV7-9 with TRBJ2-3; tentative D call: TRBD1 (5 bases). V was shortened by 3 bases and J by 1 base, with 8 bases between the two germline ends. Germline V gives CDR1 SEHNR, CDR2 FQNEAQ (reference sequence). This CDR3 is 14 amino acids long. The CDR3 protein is CASSFVTGTDTQYF. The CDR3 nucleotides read TGTGCCAGCAGCTTCGTGACAGGCACAGATACGCAGTATTTT.

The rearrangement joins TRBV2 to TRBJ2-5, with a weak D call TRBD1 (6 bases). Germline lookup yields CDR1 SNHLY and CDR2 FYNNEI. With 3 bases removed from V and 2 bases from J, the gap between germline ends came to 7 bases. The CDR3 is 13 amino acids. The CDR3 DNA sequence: TGTGCCAGCAGTGAGGACAGACAAGAGACCCAGTACTTC. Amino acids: CASSEDRQETQYF. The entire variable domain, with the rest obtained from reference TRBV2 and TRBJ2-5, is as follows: EPEVTQTPSHQVTQMGQEVILRCVPISNHLYFYWYRQILGQKVEFLVSFYNNEISEKSEIFDDQFSVERPDGSNFTLKIRSTKLEDSAMYFCASSEDRQETQYFGPGTRLLVL.

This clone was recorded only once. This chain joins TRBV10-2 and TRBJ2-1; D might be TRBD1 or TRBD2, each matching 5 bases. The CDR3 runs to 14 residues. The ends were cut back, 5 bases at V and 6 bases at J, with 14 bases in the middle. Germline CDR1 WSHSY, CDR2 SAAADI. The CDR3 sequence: CASSPSGPGNEQFF. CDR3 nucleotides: TGCGCCAGCAGTCCTTCGGGGCCGGGCAATGAGCAGTTCTTC.

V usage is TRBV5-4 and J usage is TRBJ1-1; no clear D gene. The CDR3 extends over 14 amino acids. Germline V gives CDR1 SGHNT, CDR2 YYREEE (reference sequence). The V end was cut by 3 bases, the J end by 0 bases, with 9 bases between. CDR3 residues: CASSSGPMNTEAFF. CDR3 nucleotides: TGTGCCAGCAGCTCCGGGCCTATGAACACTGAAGCTTTCTTT.

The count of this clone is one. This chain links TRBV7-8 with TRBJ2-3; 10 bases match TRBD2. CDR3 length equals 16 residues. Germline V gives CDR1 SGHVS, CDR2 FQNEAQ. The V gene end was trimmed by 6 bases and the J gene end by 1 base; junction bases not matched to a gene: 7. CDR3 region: CASRLPGTSGTDTQYF. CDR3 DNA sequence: TGTGCCAGCAGACTCCCCGGGACTAGCGGCACAGATACGCAGTATTTT. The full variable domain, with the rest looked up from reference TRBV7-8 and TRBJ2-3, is GAGVSQSPRYKVAKRGQDVALRCDPISGHVSLFWYQQALGQGPEFLTYFQNEAQLDKSGLPSDRFFAERPEGSVSTLKIQRTQQEDSAVYLCASRLPGTSGTDTQYFGPGTRLTVL.

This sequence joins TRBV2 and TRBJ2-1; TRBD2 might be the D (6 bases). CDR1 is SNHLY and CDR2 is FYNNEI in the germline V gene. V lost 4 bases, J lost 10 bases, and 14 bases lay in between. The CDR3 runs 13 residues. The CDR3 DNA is TGTGCCAGCAGTGTCCGACTAGACCGAGAGCAGTTCTTC. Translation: CASSVRLDREQFF.

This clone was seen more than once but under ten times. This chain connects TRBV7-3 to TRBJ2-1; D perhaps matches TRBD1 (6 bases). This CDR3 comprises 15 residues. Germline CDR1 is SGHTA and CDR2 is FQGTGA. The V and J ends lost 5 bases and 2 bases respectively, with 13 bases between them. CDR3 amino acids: CASSPRAGAYNEQFF. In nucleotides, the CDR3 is TGTGCCAGCAGCCCACGGGCAGGGGCCTACAATGAGCAGTTCTTC.

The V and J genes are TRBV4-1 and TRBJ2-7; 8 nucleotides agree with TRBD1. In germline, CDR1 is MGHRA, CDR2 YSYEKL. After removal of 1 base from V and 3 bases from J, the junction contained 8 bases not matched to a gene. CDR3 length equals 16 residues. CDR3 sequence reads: CASSQGSGGPGYEQYF. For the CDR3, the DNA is TGCGCCAGCAGCCAAGGTTCAGGGGGCCCGGGCTACGAGCAGTACTTC.

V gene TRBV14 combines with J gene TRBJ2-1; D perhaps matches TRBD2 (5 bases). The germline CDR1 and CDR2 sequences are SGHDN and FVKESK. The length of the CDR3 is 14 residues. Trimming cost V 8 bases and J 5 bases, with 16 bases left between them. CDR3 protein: CASCKRGLHNEQFF. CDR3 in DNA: TGTGCCAGCTGTAAAAGAGGGCTCCACAATGAGCAGTTCTTC.

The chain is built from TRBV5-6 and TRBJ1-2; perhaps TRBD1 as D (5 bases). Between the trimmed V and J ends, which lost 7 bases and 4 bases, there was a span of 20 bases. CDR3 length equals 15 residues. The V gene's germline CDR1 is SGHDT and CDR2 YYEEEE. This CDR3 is CASGTQGAGLYGYTF. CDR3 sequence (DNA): TGTGCCAGCGGTACACAAGGGGCGGGACTCTATGGCTACACCTTC.

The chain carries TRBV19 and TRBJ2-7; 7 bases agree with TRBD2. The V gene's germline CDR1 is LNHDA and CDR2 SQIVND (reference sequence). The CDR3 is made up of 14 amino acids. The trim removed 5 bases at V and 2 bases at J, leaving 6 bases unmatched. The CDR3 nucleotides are TGTGCCAGTAGTCTAGCGGAAGCAACCTACGAGCAGTACTTC. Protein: CASSLAEATYEQYF.

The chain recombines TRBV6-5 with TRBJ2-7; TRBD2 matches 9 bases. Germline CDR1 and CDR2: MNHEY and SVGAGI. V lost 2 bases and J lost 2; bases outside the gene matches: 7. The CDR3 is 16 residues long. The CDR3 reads CASSYGFAGGTYEQYF. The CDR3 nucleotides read TGTGCCAGCAGTTACGGTTTCGCGGGAGGGACCTACGAGCAGTACTTC.

CDR3 sequence reads: CASSYSASGYYEQYF. CDR3 in DNA: TGTGCCAGCAGTTACTCGGCTAGCGGCTACTACGAGCAGTACTTC. V usage is TRBV6-5 and J usage is TRBJ2-7; 7 bases match TRBD2. From germline, CDR1 is MNHEY and CDR2 SVGAGI. The V gene end was trimmed by 0 bases and the J gene end by 3 bases; junction bases not matched to a gene: 5. There are 15 residues in the CDR3.

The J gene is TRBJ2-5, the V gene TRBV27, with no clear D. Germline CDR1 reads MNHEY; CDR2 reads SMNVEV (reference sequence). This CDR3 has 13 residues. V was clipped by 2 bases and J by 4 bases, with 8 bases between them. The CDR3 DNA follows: TGTGCCAGCAGTTTACCAGGTCGAGAGACCCAGTACTTC. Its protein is CASSLPGRETQYF.